Here is one TCR beta chain with its context. Data came from immunoSEQ multiplex PCR; TCRdb stores just in-frame clones and leaves some out. The sample has 110,000 to 150,000 clones; roughly 85% are singletons. The data belong to a study of blood T cell repertoires in COVID-19. Study background: T cells, B-cell-depleted T cells, or PBMCs provided the cDNA or gDNA that served as material.

There are 14 residues in the CDR3. V was cut by 2 bases and J by 4 bases, with 11 bases left in between. CDR1 and CDR2 from the germline V gene are KGHSH and LQKENI. The clonotype was recovered from a man aged 60 to 69 with acute or convalescent COVID-19. The chain links TRBV18 to TRBJ1-1, with a weak D call TRBD1 (6 bases). Sequencing was carried out using peripheral blood. This chain's CDR3 is CASSPAQGGTEAFF. As DNA, the CDR3 is TGTGCCAGCTCACCAGCACAGGGTGGCACTGAAGCTTTCTTT. Variable domain in full (rest from reference TRBV18 and TRBJ1-1): NAGVMQNPRHLVRRRGQEARLRCSPMKGHSHVYWYRQLPEEGLKFMVYLQKENIIDESGMPKERFSAEFPKEGPSILRIQQVVRGDSAAYFCASSPAQGGTEAFFGQGTRLTVV.